The entry that follows covers one T cell receptor beta chain sequence. What antigen it recognizes has not been identified. No base quality values were provided; no much bigger clone lies one nucleotide off. The immunoSEQ Assay, a bias-controlled multiplex PCR, was used to amplify TCRbeta CDR3 regions from genomic DNA. The original methods were these. The number of nucleated cells in each sample was estimated by amplification of reference gene primers within the assay. To quantify the absolute abundance of each unique TCRbeta CDR3 rearrangement, sequence reads were collapsed and filtered. Productive Simpson clonality was computed per sample as the square root of Simpson's diversity index over productive rearrangements. What TCRdb holds here is the immuneACCESS table cut down to in-frame rearrangements. Part of the clones is not present; checked against another copy, under half of the missing clones reflect an unresolved V gene, and the others are unexplained. That table is the source of V, J and clone size, and D and trimming were worked out from the DNA. The sample table lists over 45,000 clones, 83% of them with a count of one. The ten largest clones capture about 2% of the sample.

Counted from cysteine to phenylalanine, this CDR3 has 19 amino acids. This entry keeps only the CDR3 DNA: 57 bases, framed from base 1. V loses 1 base of germline sequence and J loses 3 bases, and the interval between the two ends is 21 bases. CDR1 and CDR2 (LNHNV, YYDKDF) derive from the germline V gene (reference sequence). This sample was included in a study of blood T cell repertoires in COVID-19 (dated by TCRdb to the early 2020s). About the full investigation: Samples from collaborators originated in the United States, Italy and Spain and spanned both the acute and convalescent phases of COVID-19. The prospective study material was composed of cDNA or gDNA derived from T cells, B-cell-depleted T cells, or PBMCs. The dataset comprised deeply sampled blood TCRbeta repertoires from subjects exposed to, actively infected with, or recovered from COVID-19. The repertoires were made available in a free public database intended to serve as a resource for research on the immune response to SARS-CoV-2. The samples were drawn from the first 160 participants of the ongoing ImmuneRACE study and from under 1,500 subjects provided by 6 global collaborators. A de-identified subject ID, COVID-19 status, age in years and sex were almost always included in the sample metadata. HLA class I and class II types, where available, came from metadata supplied by the sample provider rather than from assay-based typing.

Each collaborating institution followed its own protocols to collect whole blood in K2EDTA tubes. For TCRbeta analysis, collaborators shipped samples as frozen whole blood, isolated PBMCs, or DNA extracted from either of those sample types. Beyond this particular receptor, the publication reports: The quantity of clinical and demographic metadata differed by source and by participant and was supplied without curation.

The specimen was peripheral blood. The rearranged chain carries TRBV15 and TRBJ2-2; matching of 5 bases hints at TRBD1 as the D gene. The receptor's source is a woman aged 60-75 years with acute or convalescent COVID-19. The DNA is as follows: TGTGCCACCAGCAGAGTAGGGGCGTCTCTTTCAAGGGACACCGGGGAGCTGTTTTTT. This codes for CATSRVGASLSRDTGELFF.